Detailed here is one T cell receptor (beta chain). The antigen remains undetermined. Assay: immunoSEQ multiplex PCR; the TCRdb copy retains only in-frame clones and omits some. The sample includes roughly 14,000 clones, roughly 82% of them seen just once. The sample belongs to a study of T cell repertoires in ileal Crohn's disease. Turning to the study itself: About half of patients got postoperative therapy: 11 thiopurines, 18 anti-TNF. Study-wide results and caveats: Clonal expansions were more frequent in active smokers than non-smokers at surgery. Mucosal expansions were suggested to be mainly CD8 T cells.

Trimming at V came to 5 bases and at J to 1 base, leaving 4 bases not matched to a gene. The CDR3 contains 15 residues. Germline V gene sequence: CDR1 SGHTA, CDR2 FQGNSA. The sequenced sample was ileal tissue. The sequence derives from an adult with Crohn's disease. The rearrangement links TRBV7-2 to TRBJ2-2; 7 nucleotides align to TRBD2. The CDR3 DNA is TGTGCCAGCAGCCGGACTAGTTTGAACACCGGGGAGCTGTTTTTT. Translation: CASSRTSLNTGELFF.